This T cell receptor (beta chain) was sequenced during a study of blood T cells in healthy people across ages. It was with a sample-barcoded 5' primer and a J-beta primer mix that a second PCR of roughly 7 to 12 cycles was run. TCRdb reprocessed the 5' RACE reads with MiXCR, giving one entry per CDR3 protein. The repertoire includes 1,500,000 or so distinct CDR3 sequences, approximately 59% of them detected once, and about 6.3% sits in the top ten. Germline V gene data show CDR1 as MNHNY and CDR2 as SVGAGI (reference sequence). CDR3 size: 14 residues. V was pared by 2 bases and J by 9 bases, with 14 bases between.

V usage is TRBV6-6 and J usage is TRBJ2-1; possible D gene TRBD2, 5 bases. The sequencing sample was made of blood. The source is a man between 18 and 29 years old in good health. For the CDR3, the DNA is TGTGCCAGCAGTTACCCCACATTTGGAGGTGAGCAGTTCTTC. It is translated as CASSYPTFGGEQFF.